The T cell receptor beta chain under discussion was sequenced for a study of Ad26.COV2.S vaccination and SARS-CoV-2 variants. Study information: Dosing was one shot or two shots 56 days apart.

The germline CDR1 and CDR2 sequences are SGDLS and YYNGEE. V dropped 1 base and J dropped 7; count of bases not matched to a gene: 5. The CDR3 sequence is 15 residues long. Produced via immunoSEQ multiplex PCR; TCRdb's table is partial and in-frame only. The data hold some 390,000 clones, with approximately 90% observed a single time. Points on this clone: The antigen is unknown.

Study results and limitations: For non-spike TCRs, breadth in vaccine recipients resembled that in placebo recipients.

Treatment: around 19 received Ad26.COV2.S at low or high dose, single or two shots; roughly five received placebo; per-sample allocation not given. Day 63 after the first vaccine or placebo injection was the time point for sampling. The chain carries TRBV9 and TRBJ2-1; the match to TRBD2 covers 10 bases. This specimen consisted of peripheral blood, obtained in a trial of Ad26.COV2.S vaccine versus placebo. The TCR originated in a person between 18 and 65 years old who received the Ad26.COV2.S COVID-19 vaccine or a placebo. CDR3 protein: CASSVSASGSNEQFF. The CDR3, as DNA: TGTGCCAGCAGCGTATCTGCTAGCGGGAGTAATGAGCAGTTCTTC.